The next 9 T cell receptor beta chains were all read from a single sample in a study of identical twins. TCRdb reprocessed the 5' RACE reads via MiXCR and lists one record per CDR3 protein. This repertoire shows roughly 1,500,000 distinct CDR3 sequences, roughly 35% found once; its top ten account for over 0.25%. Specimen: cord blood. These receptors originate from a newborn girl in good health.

CDR3 nucleotides: TGTGCCAGCAGTGAAGCGCTTCAGGTTTTTATGAACACTGAAGCTTTCTTT. Translation: CASSEALQVFMNTEAFF. This chain connects TRBV2 to TRBJ1-1; D uncertain. The V end lost 0 bases, the J end lost 0 bases, and 14 bases lay between the germline ends. CDR3 length: 17 residues. Germline V gene lookup returns CDR1 SNHLY and CDR2 FYNNEI.

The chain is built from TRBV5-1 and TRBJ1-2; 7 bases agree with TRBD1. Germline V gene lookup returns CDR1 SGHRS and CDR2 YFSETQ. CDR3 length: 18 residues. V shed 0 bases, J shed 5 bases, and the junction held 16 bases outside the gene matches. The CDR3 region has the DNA TGCGCCAGCAGCTTGGCCCGGGACTGGGACAGTAACCTGTATGGCTACACCTTC. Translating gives CASSLARDWDSNLYGYTF.

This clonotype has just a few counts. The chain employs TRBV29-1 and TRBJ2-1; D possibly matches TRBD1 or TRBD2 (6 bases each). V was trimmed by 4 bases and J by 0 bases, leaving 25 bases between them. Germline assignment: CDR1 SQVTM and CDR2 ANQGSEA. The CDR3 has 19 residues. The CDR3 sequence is CSVGIGGGSKGSSYNEQFF. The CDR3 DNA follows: TGCAGCGTTGGGATAGGGGGAGGCTCCAAGGGGAGCTCCTACAATGAGCAGTTCTTC.

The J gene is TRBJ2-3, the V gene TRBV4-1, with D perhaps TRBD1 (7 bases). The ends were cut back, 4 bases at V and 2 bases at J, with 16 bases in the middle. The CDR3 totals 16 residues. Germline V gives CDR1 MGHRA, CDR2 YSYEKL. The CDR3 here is CASSPWSGGITDTQYF. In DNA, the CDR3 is TGCGCCAGCAGCCCATGGTCAGGGGGGATCACAGATACGCAGTATTTT.

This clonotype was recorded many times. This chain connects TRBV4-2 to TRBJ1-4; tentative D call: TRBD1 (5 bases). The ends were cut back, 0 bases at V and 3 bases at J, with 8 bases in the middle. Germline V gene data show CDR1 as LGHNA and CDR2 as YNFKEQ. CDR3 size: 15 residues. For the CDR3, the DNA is TGTGCCAGCAGCCAAGATCGGGGGGCTAATGAAAAACTGTTTTTT. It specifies CASSQDRGANEKLFF.

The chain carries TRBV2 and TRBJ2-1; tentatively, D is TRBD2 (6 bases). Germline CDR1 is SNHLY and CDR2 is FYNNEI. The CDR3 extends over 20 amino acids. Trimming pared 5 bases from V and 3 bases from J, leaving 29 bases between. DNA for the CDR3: TGTGCCAGCAGTTTGCGGACTGCCCATCTAGCGTTAGAGGTCTACAATGAGCAGTTCTTC. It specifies CASSLRTAHLALEVYNEQFF.

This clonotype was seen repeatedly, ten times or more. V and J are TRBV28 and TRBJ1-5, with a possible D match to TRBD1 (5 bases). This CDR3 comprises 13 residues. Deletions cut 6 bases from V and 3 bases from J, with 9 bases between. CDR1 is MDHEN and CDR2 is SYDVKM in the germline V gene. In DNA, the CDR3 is TGTGCCAGCAGCCGGGACCTCAATCAGCCCCAGCATTTT. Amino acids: CASSRDLNQPQHF.

The CDR3 coding sequence is TGCGCCAGCAGCCAATTGGGGCTGACAGGGCCGAGAGAGACCCAGTACTTC. The encoded protein is CASSQLGLTGPRETQYF. V and J are TRBV4-1 and TRBJ2-5; 7 bases map to TRBD1. This CDR3 is 17 amino acids long. Trimming at V came to 2 bases and at J to 4 bases, leaving 13 bases not matched to a gene. In germline, CDR1 is MGHRA, CDR2 YSYEKL.

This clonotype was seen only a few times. The CDR3 nucleotides read TGCAGTGCTAGAAACCCCGGACAGGGTGTGACTGAAGCTTTCTTT. This translates into CSARNPGQGVTEAFF. This chain joins TRBV20-1 and TRBJ1-1; 8 bases align to TRBD1. The CDR3 is 15 amino acids. Per germline, CDR1 DFQATT and CDR2 SNEGSKA (reference sequence). V gave up 2 bases and J gave up 5 bases; unmatched junction bases: 10.